This T cell receptor beta chain stems from a study of blood T cell repertoires in COVID-19. V was shortened by 6 bases and J by 9 bases, with 12 bases between the two germline ends. CDR3 size: 13 residues. Authors' data handling: Amplifying reference gene primers gave estimates of nucleated cell counts. Sequencing used immunoSEQ multiplex PCR; TCRdb keeps in-frame clones, though not all of them. That table furnishes V, J and clone size, whereas the DNA furnished D and trimming. The sample holds approximately 250,000 clones, approximately 89% seen once. The specimen was peripheral blood. The chain couples TRBV12-3 or TRBV12-4 to TRBJ1-6; D not resolved. The TCR comes from a woman aged 60-75 years who had recovered from COVID-19. CDR3 nucleotides: TGTGCCAGCAGGCAGACACAGATTTCACCCCTCCACTTT. Its translation: CASRQTQISPLHF.